The TCR beta chain described here comes from a study of T cells in Graves' hyperthyroidism and ophthalmopathy. Points from the study as a whole: With a median lead of about six months before onset, the model predicted ophthalmopathy. Blood samples included most of the expanded thyroid clonotypes exceeding 0.001. Ophthalmopathy stood apart from stable hyperthyroidism in a 13 V-J model.

Clinical symptoms, serum thyroxine and TRAb, thyroid ultrasound and orbital computed tomography together formed the diagnostic basis. RNA transcripts served as the template for amplifying TCR beta CDR3 regions. TCR CDR3 regions were first amplified by RT-PCR with HTBI primers. TCRdb redid the calling of the multiplex PCR reads with MiXCR, one entry per CDR3 protein. Seen here are fewer than 650,000 distinct CDR3 sequences, around 50% observed once, and the top ten hold about two fifths. Points on this clonotype: Its antigen is not identified.

Input material: peripheral blood or thyroid tissue (not recorded which). The TCR sequence derives from an adult woman with Graves' disease, either hyperthyroidism or ophthalmopathy (not recorded which).

CDR3 in amino acids: CASSIAGPENTEAFF. CDR3 sequence (DNA): TGCGCCAGCAGCATAGCGGGACCGGAGAACACTGAAGCTTTCTTT. This chain uses TRBV5-1 with TRBJ1-1, with D tentatively TRBD1 (5 bases). The V end was cut by 4 bases, the J end by 1 base, with 14 bases between. The CDR3 sequence is 15 residues long. From germline, CDR1 is SGHRS and CDR2 YFSETQ.